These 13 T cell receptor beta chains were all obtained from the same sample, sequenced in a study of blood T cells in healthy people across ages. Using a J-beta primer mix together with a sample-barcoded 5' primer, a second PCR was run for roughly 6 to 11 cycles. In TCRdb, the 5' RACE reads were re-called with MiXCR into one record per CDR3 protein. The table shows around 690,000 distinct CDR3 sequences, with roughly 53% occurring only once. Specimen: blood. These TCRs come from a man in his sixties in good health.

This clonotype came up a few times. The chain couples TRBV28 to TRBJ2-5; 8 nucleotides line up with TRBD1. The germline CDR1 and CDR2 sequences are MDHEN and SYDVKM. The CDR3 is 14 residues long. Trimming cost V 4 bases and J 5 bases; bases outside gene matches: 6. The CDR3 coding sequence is TGTGCCAGCAGTTCCCCAAGACAGGGGGAGACCCAGTACTTC. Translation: CASSSPRQGETQYF.

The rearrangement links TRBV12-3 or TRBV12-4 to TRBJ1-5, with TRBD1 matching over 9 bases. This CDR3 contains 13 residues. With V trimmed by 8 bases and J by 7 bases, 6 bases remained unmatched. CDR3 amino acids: CASSGQGRQPQHF. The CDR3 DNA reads TGTGCCAGCTCCGGACAGGGGCGACAGCCCCAGCATTTT.

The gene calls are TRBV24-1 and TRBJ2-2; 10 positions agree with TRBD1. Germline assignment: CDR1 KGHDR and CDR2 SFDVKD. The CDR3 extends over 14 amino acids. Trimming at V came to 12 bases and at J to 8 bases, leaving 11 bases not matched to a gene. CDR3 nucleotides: TGTGCCGTGGCTCGGACAGGGGGTCGTGGGGAGCTGTTTTTT. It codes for CAVARTGGRGELFF.

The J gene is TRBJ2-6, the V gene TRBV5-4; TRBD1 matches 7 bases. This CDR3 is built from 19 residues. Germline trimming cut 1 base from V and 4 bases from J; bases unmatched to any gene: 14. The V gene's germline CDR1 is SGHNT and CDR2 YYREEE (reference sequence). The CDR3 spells CASSLSRWDSSSGANVLTF. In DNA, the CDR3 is TGTGCCAGCAGCTTGTCTCGGTGGGACAGTAGCTCCGGGGCCAACGTCCTGACTTTC.

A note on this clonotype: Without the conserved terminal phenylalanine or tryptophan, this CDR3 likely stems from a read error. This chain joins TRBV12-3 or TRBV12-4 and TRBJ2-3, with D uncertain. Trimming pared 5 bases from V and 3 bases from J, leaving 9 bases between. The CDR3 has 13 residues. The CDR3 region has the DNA TGTGCCAGCAGTGACCGCCAGACAGATACGCAGTATGTT. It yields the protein CASSDRQTDTQYV.

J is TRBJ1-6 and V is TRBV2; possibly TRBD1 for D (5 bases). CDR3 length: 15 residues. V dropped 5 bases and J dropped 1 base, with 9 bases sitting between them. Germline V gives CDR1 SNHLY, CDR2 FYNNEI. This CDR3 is CASSTSGSYNSPLHF. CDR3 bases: TGTGCCAGCAGTACCTCAGGGTCCTATAATTCACCCCTCCACTTT.

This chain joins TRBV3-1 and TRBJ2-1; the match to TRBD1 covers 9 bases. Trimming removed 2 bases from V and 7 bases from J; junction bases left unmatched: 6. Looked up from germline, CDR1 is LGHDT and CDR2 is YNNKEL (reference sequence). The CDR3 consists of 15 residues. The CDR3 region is CASSQSGQGINEQFF. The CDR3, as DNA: TGTGCCAGCAGCCAATCGGGACAGGGAATTAATGAGCAGTTCTTC.

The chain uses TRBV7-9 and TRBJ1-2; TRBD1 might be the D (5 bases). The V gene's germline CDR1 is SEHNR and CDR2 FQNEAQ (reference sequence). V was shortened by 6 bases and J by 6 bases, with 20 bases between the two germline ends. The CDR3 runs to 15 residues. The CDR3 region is CASSPAGTPGDGYTF. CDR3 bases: TGTGCCAGCAGTCCAGCCGGGACGCCGGGCGATGGCTACACCTTC.

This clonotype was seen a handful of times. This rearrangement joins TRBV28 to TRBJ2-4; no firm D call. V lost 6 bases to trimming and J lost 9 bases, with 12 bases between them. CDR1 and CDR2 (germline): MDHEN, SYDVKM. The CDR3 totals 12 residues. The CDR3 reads CASSPPFAIQYF. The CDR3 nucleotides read TGTGCCAGCAGCCCGCCTTTTGCCATTCAGTACTTC. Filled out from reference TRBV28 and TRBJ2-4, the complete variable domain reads DVKVTQSSRYLVKRTGEKVFLECVQDMDHENMFWYRQDPGLGLRLIYFSYDVKMKEKGDIPEGYSVSREKKERFSLILESASTNQTSMYLCASSPPFAIQYFGAGTRLSVL.

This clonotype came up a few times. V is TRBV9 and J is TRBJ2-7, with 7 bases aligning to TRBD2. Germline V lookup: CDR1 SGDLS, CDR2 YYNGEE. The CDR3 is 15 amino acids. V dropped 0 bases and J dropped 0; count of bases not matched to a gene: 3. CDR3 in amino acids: CASSVEAGDSYEQYF. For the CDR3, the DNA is TGTGCCAGCAGCGTAGAGGCGGGGGACTCCTACGAGCAGTACTTC. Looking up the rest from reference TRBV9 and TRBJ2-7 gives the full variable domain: DSGVTQTPKHLITATGQRVTLRCSPRSGDLSVYWYQQSLDQGLQFLIQYYNGEERAKGNILERFSAQQFPDLHSELNLSSLELGDSALYFCASSVEAGDSYEQYFGPGTRLTVT.

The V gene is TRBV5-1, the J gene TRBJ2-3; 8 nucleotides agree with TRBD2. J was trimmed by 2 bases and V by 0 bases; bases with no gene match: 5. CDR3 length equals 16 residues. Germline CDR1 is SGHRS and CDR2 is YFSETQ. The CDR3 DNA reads TGCGCCAGCAGCTTGGAAGCGCGGGGGGCCACAGATACGCAGTATTTT. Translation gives CASSLEARGATDTQYF. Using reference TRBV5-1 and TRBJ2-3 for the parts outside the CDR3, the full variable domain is KAGVTQTPRYLIKTRGQQVTLSCSPISGHRSVSWYQQTPGQGLQFLFEYFSETQRNKGNFPGRFSGRQFSNSRSEMNVSTLELGDSALYLCASSLEARGATDTQYFGPGTRLTVL.

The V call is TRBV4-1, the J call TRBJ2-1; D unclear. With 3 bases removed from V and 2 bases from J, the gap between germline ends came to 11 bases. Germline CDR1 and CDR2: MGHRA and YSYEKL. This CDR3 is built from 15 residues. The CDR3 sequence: CASSHPTGPYNEQFF. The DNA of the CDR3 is TGCGCCAGCAGCCACCCCACGGGCCCCTACAATGAGCAGTTCTTC.

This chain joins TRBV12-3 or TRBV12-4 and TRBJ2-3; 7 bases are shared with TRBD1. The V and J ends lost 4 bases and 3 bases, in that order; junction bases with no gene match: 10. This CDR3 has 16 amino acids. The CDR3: CASSSAGTGVTDTQYF. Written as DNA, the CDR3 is TGTGCCAGCAGTTCCGCCGGAACAGGGGTGACAGATACGCAGTATTTT.